In its sample, the clone carrying this T cell receptor (beta chain) was seen many times. Antigen specificity is unknown. This sample stems from a study of CD8+ T cells in alopecia areata. V lost 0 bases, J lost 3 bases, and 7 bases stayed unmatched. Per germline, CDR1 ENHRY and CDR2 SYGVKD. The CDR3 runs 16 residues. RNA was extracted and reverse transcribed into cDNA as the sequencing template. Repertoires were generated with immunoSEQ multiplex PCR, while TCRdb's copy carries only in-frame clones and drops some. This table holds 150,000 to 200,000 clones, roughly 64% found once. Treatment noted: oral pan-JAK inhibitor, 5-10 mg twice daily. Findings and limits, study-wide: Expanded CD8+ clones among the top 100, as well as scalp clonality, were significantly decreased by tofacitinib.

The sample consisted of CD4+ T cells sorted from blood, taken at week 24, from a patient treated with tofacitinib. This receptor was taken from a human donor with alopecia areata. This chain connects TRBV10-3 to TRBJ2-7; 8 positions agree with TRBD1. The CDR3 here is CAISESGDRRGYEQYF. DNA of the CDR3: TGTGCCATCAGTGAGTCCGGGGACAGGAGGGGCTACGAGCAGTACTTC.